This is a list of T cell receptor beta chains from one sample in a study of cytomegalovirus exposure and HLA in healthy donors. TCRdb's copy holds only in-frame clones and misses some; the assay was immunoSEQ multiplex PCR. The repertoire holds more than 150,000 clones, roughly 78% seen once, with over 1.5% in the top ten. The sequenced material came from PBMCs. The receptors originated from a girl aged 10-17 years in good health and CMV-seropositive. CDR3s include the opening cysteine and the closing phenylalanine or tryptophan. The order of the fields is D gene, V gene, J gene, clone size, CDR3 protein, CDR3 DNA. The D gene is left open where the match is weak. Only some rows state a clone size, as once, few, many or a class for expanded clones.

D gene: TRBD2
V gene: TRBV19
J gene: TRBJ2-1
clone size: -
CDR3 protein: CASSAWTSGDTGNEQFF
CDR3 DNA: TGTGCCAGTAGTGCCTGGACTAGCGGGGATACTGGTAATGAGCAGTTCTTC

D gene: TRBD1
V gene: TRBV7-6
J gene: TRBJ2-5
clone size: -
CDR3 protein: CASSITGAARGQETQYF
CDR3 DNA: TGTGCCAGCAGCATTACAGGGGCGGCGAGGGGGCAAGAGACCCAGTACTTC

D gene: -
V gene: TRBV7-2
J gene: TRBJ2-2
clone size: -
CDR3 protein: CASSLLPGPNTGELFF
CDR3 DNA: TGTGCCAGCAGCTTACTCCCAGGGCCGAACACCGGGGAGCTGTTTTTT

D gene: -
V gene: TRBV14
J gene: TRBJ2-2
clone size: -
CDR3 protein: CASSQALAGNTGELFF
CDR3 DNA: TGTGCCAGCAGCCAAGCTTTGGCGGGGAACACCGGGGAGCTGTTTTTT

D gene: -
V gene: TRBV27
J gene: TRBJ2-1
clone size: few
CDR3 protein: CASSYETGRNEQFF
CDR3 DNA: TGTGCCAGCAGTTATGAGACAGGGAGGAATGAGCAGTTCTTC

D gene: -
V gene: TRBV5-6
J gene: TRBJ2-4
clone size: once
CDR3 protein: CASSHGGHPLRAKNIQYF
CDR3 DNA: TGTGCCAGCAGCCATGGGGGACACCCCCTGAGGGCCAAAAACATTCAGTACTTC

D gene: TRBD2
V gene: TRBV9
J gene: TRBJ2-3
clone size: -
CDR3 protein: CASSVLSGGSTDTQYF
CDR3 DNA: TGTGCCAGCAGCGTCCTCAGCGGGGGTAGCACAGATACGCAGTATTTT

D gene: TRBD2
V gene: TRBV2
J gene: TRBJ2-2
clone size: -
CDR3 protein: CASSSSGGETGELFF
CDR3 DNA: TGTGCCAGCAGTTCTAGCGGGGGTGAAACCGGGGAGCTGTTTTTT

D gene: -
V gene: TRBV11-2
J gene: TRBJ1-4
clone size: -
CDR3 protein: CASSSAGGKEKLFF
CDR3 DNA: TGTGCCAGCAGCTCCGCAGGAGGGAAAGAAAAACTGTTTTTT

D gene: TRBD2
V gene: TRBV15
J gene: TRBJ2-1
clone size: -
CDR3 protein: CATSSTSGGEYNEQFF
CDR3 DNA: TGTGCCACCAGCAGCACTAGCGGGGGAGAGTACAATGAGCAGTTCTTC

D gene: TRBD1
V gene: TRBV19
J gene: TRBJ1-5
clone size: -
CDR3 protein: CASSLWTGNGNQPQHF
CDR3 DNA: TGTGCCAGTAGTCTCTGGACAGGGAACGGCAATCAGCCCCAGCATTTT

D gene: -
V gene: TRBV5-1
J gene: TRBJ1-5
clone size: -
CDR3 protein: CASSPGGAGNQPQHF
CDR3 DNA: TGCGCCAGCAGCCCCGGGGGGGCCGGCAATCAGCCCCAGCATTTT

D gene: -
V gene: TRBV9
J gene: TRBJ2-5
clone size: -
CDR3 protein: CASSVVGGLQETQYF
CDR3 DNA: TGTGCCAGCAGCGTAGTCGGAGGGCTGCAAGAGACCCAGTACTTC

D gene: -
V gene: TRBV11-3
J gene: TRBJ2-5
clone size: -
CDR3 protein: CASSFIGVETQYF
CDR3 DNA: TGTGCCAGCAGCTTTATAGGGGTTGAGACCCAGTACTTC

D gene: -
V gene: TRBV18
J gene: TRBJ2-7
clone size: -
CDR3 protein: CASSPRREPPYEQYF
CDR3 DNA: TGTGCCAGCTCACCTCGGCGGGAACCCCCCTACGAGCAGTACTTC

D gene: TRBD1
V gene: TRBV27
J gene: TRBJ1-2
clone size: -
CDR3 protein: CASSPSTGGYYGYTF
CDR3 DNA: TGTGCCAGCAGTCCCTCGACAGGGGGTTACTATGGCTACACCTTC

D gene: -
V gene: TRBV5-4
J gene: TRBJ1-2
clone size: -
CDR3 protein: CASSLKTGNYGYTF
CDR3 DNA: TGTGCCAGCAGCTTAAAGACAGGAAACTATGGCTACACCTTC

D gene: -
V gene: TRBV5-1
J gene: TRBJ2-1
clone size: -
CDR3 protein: CASSWRTIANEQFF
CDR3 DNA: TGCGCCAGCAGCTGGAGGACCATAGCTAATGAGCAGTTCTTC

D gene: TRBD2
V gene: TRBV10-1
J gene: TRBJ2-1
clone size: -
CDR3 protein: CASSEIRTSGYNEQFF
CDR3 DNA: TGCGCCAGCAGTGAGATACGGACTAGCGGCTACAATGAGCAGTTCTTC

D gene: -
V gene: TRBV5-1
J gene: TRBJ2-7
clone size: -
CDR3 protein: CASSLALQSYEQYF
CDR3 DNA: TGCGCCAGCAGCTTGGCCTTACAGAGCTACGAGCAGTACTTC

D gene: -
V gene: TRBV2
J gene: TRBJ1-4
clone size: -
CDR3 protein: CASMLGGASSEKLFF
CDR3 DNA: TGTGCCAGCATGTTGGGAGGGGCCTCCAGCGAAAAACTGTTTTTT

D gene: -
V gene: TRBV19
J gene: TRBJ2-5
clone size: few
CDR3 protein: CASSIEGAGTTKETQYF
CDR3 DNA: TGTGCCAGTAGTATAGAGGGCGCGGGGACGACTAAAGAGACCCAGTACTTC

D gene: TRBD2
V gene: TRBV9
J gene: TRBJ2-7
clone size: -
CDR3 protein: CASSASGGAYYEQYF
CDR3 DNA: TGTGCCAGCAGCGCTAGCGGGGGGGCGTACTACGAGCAGTACTTC

D gene: TRBD1
V gene: TRBV11-2
J gene: TRBJ2-2
clone size: -
CDR3 protein: CASSLNTPGQGNTGELFF
CDR3 DNA: TGTGCCAGCAGCTTAAATACACCGGGACAGGGGAACACCGGGGAGCTGTTTTTT

D gene: TRBD2
V gene: TRBV6-1
J gene: TRBJ2-1
clone size: few
CDR3 protein: CASASGGGREQFF
CDR3 DNA: TGTGCCAGCGCATCCGGGGGGGGTAGGGAGCAGTTCTTC

D gene: -
V gene: TRBV25-1
J gene: TRBJ2-3
clone size: few
CDR3 protein: CASEGVADTQYF
CDR3 DNA: TGTGCCAGCGAGGGAGTGGCAGATACGCAGTATTTT

D gene: -
V gene: TRBV10-3
J gene: TRBJ2-7
clone size: few
CDR3 protein: CAISEGGGGPPDEQYF
CDR3 DNA: TGTGCCATCAGTGAGGGGGGAGGGGGACCTCCCGACGAGCAGTACTTC

D gene: -
V gene: TRBV15
J gene: TRBJ2-5
clone size: few
CDR3 protein: CATSRDRGLVTQYF
CDR3 DNA: TGTGCCACCAGCAGAGACAGGGGTCTAGTGACCCAGTACTTC

D gene: TRBD2
V gene: TRBV27
J gene: TRBJ2-1
clone size: -
CDR3 protein: CASSYGGGANNEQFF
CDR3 DNA: TGTGCCAGCAGTTATGGCGGGGGGGCGAACAATGAGCAGTTCTTC

D gene: -
V gene: TRBV7-6
J gene: TRBJ2-1
clone size: -
CDR3 protein: CASSPGIPSSYNEQFF
CDR3 DNA: TGTGCCAGCAGCCCCGGGATTCCGAGCTCCTACAATGAGCAGTTCTTC

D gene: TRBD1
V gene: TRBV5-6
J gene: TRBJ2-7
clone size: -
CDR3 protein: CASRLGQTSYEQYF
CDR3 DNA: TGTGCCAGCAGGCTGGGACAGACCTCCTACGAGCAGTACTTC

D gene: -
V gene: TRBV18
J gene: TRBJ1-4
clone size: once
CDR3 protein: CASSLMQQGTNEKLFF
CDR3 DNA: TGTGCCAGCTCACTGATGCAACAGGGTACTAATGAAAAACTGTTTTTT

D gene: TRBD1
V gene: TRBV7-9
J gene: TRBJ1-2
clone size: -
CDR3 protein: CASSLDWGTGLDGYTF
CDR3 DNA: TGTGCCAGCAGCTTAGATTGGGGGACAGGGCTAGATGGCTACACCTTC

D gene: TRBD1
V gene: TRBV25-1
J gene: TRBJ2-6
clone size: -
CDR3 protein: CASSTRQGSSGANVLTF
CDR3 DNA: TGTGCCAGCAGTACCCGACAGGGAAGCTCTGGGGCCAACGTCCTGACTTTC

D gene: -
V gene: TRBV5-5
J gene: TRBJ1-3
clone size: -
CDR3 protein: CASSLKLDRYSGNTIYF
CDR3 DNA: TGTGCCAGCAGCTTGAAGCTAGACCGCTACTCTGGAAACACCATATATTTT

D gene: TRBD2
V gene: TRBV7-8
J gene: TRBJ2-7
clone size: -
CDR3 protein: CASSFIGGYYEQYF
CDR3 DNA: TGTGCCAGCAGCTTTATCGGGGGGTACTACGAGCAGTACTTC

D gene: TRBD1
V gene: TRBV12-5
J gene: TRBJ1-2
clone size: -
CDR3 protein: CASGLVPGTGPHGYGYTF
CDR3 DNA: TGTGCTAGTGGTTTGGTACCGGGGACAGGGCCTCATGGCTATGGCTACACCTTC

D gene: -
V gene: TRBV6-1
J gene: TRBJ1-3
clone size: -
CDR3 protein: CASSDGSGGNTIYF
CDR3 DNA: TGTGCCAGCAGTGATGGTAGTGGTGGAAACACCATATATTTT

D gene: TRBD1
V gene: TRBV2
J gene: TRBJ1-1
clone size: -
CDR3 protein: CASSEEGQGRFRNTEAFF
CDR3 DNA: TGTGCCAGCAGTGAAGAAGGACAGGGAAGGTTTAGGAACACTGAAGCTTTCTTT

D gene: TRBD1
V gene: TRBV5-1
J gene: TRBJ2-7
clone size: -
CDR3 protein: CASSPGTGKYEQYF
CDR3 DNA: TGCGCCAGCAGCCCTGGGACAGGGAAGTACGAGCAGTACTTC

D gene: TRBD2
V gene: TRBV6-1
J gene: TRBJ2-3
clone size: few
CDR3 protein: CASSEAVGGVDTQYF
CDR3 DNA: TGTGCCAGCAGTGAAGCGGTGGGGGGGGTAGATACGCAGTATTTT

D gene: -
V gene: TRBV7-2
J gene: TRBJ2-3
clone size: -
CDR3 protein: CASSLEPSPGDTQYF
CDR3 DNA: TGTGCCAGCAGCTTAGAGCCCAGCCCCGGGGATACGCAGTATTTT

D gene: TRBD2
V gene: TRBV10-3
J gene: TRBJ2-3
clone size: -
CDR3 protein: CATSGTSGGPDTQYF
CDR3 DNA: TGTGCCACCTCGGGGACTAGCGGGGGGCCAGATACGCAGTATTTT

D gene: -
V gene: TRBV6-4
J gene: TRBJ2-3
clone size: -
CDR3 protein: CASSDAGGSTDTQYF
CDR3 DNA: TGTGCCAGCAGTGACGCGGGTGGCAGCACAGATACGCAGTATTTT

D gene: -
V gene: TRBV7-9
J gene: TRBJ1-4
clone size: -
CDR3 protein: CASSLLGVGNEKLFF
CDR3 DNA: TGTGCCAGCAGCTTATTAGGGGTTGGGAATGAAAAACTGTTTTTT

D gene: TRBD1
V gene: TRBV13
J gene: TRBJ1-6
clone size: once
CDR3 protein: CASSLETGALHF
CDR3 DNA: TGTGCCAGCAGCTTAGAGACAGGGGCCCTCCACTTT

D gene: -
V gene: TRBV12-2
J gene: TRBJ2-7
clone size: -
CDR3 protein: CSRPTPYGGNYEQYF
CDR3 DNA: TGTTCCCGACCAACACCCTACGGGGGTAACTACGAGCAGTACTTC

D gene: -
V gene: TRBV7-2
J gene: TRBJ2-3
clone size: -
CDR3 protein: CASSLEGLRTDTQYF
CDR3 DNA: TGTGCCAGCAGCTTAGAGGGACTGCGCACAGATACGCAGTATTTT

D gene: -
V gene: TRBV6-6
J gene: TRBJ1-1
clone size: -
CDR3 protein: CASSYSPETGSTEAFF
CDR3 DNA: TGTGCCAGCAGTTACTCCCCGGAGACCGGGAGCACTGAAGCTTTCTTT

D gene: TRBD1
V gene: TRBV6-5
J gene: TRBJ1-6
clone size: -
CDR3 protein: CASSSGQSNSPLHF
CDR3 DNA: TGTGCCAGCAGCTCGGGACAGAGTAATTCACCCCTCCACTTT

D gene: -
V gene: TRBV7-2
J gene: TRBJ2-7
clone size: -
CDR3 protein: CASSLELVDTRSSYEQYF
CDR3 DNA: TGTGCCAGCAGCTTAGAGTTGGTGGACACCCGGAGCTCCTACGAGCAGTACTTC

D gene: -
V gene: TRBV15
J gene: TRBJ1-6
clone size: -
CDR3 protein: CATSREEGRNYNSPLHF
CDR3 DNA: TGTGCCACCAGCAGAGAGGAGGGGCGAAACTATAATTCACCCCTCCACTTT

D gene: -
V gene: TRBV7-9
J gene: TRBJ2-3
clone size: -
CDR3 protein: CASSPGLTDTQYF
CDR3 DNA: TGTGCCAGCAGCCCCGGACTAACAGATACGCAGTATTTT

D gene: -
V gene: TRBV11-2
J gene: TRBJ2-7
clone size: once
CDR3 protein: CASSQIQGLSYEQYF
CDR3 DNA: TGTGCCAGCAGCCAGATTCAGGGTCTCTCCTACGAGCAGTACTTC

D gene: TRBD1
V gene: TRBV7-9
J gene: TRBJ1-2
clone size: once
CDR3 protein: CASSPVSGQGADYGYTF
CDR3 DNA: TGTGCCAGCAGCCCAGTATCGGGACAGGGGGCGGACTATGGCTACACCTTC